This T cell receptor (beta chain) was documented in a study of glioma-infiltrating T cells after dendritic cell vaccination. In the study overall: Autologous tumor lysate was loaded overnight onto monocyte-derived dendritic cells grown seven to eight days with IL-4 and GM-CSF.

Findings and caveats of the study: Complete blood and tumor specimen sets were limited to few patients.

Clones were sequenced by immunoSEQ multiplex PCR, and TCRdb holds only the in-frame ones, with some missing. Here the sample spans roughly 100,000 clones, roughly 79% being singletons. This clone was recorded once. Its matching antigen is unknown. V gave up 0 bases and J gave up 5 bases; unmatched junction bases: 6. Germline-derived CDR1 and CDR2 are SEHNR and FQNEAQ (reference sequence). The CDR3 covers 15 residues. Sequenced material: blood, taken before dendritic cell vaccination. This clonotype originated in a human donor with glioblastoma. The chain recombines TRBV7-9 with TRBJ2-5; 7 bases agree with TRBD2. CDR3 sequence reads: CASSLARAGMETQYF. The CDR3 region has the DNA TGTGCCAGCAGCTTAGCAAGAGCGGGGATGGAGACCCAGTACTTC.